Described below is a single T cell receptor beta chain sequence and its context. This record belongs to a study of blood T cell repertoires in COVID-19. Background on the study: The origin of the acute and convalescent COVID-19 samples was the United States, Italy and Spain. Nucleic acid was either cDNA or gDNA, and it came from T cells, B-cell-depleted T cells, or PBMCs.

Per the germline V gene, CDR1 is LGHDT and CDR2 is YNNKEL (reference sequence). This CDR3 is built from 15 residues. V was pared by 4 bases and J by 0 bases, with 13 bases between. Original handling: How many nucleated cells were present was estimated from reference gene primer amplification. Here immunoSEQ multiplex PCR was the method, and the copy in TCRdb shows in-frame clones only, minus some. That table gives V, J and clone size, and the DNA gave D and trimming. The sample shows about 300,000 clones, about four fifths of them seen only once. This receptor was identified in a woman between 50 and 59 years old who had recovered from COVID-19. Material for sequencing was peripheral blood. V usage is TRBV3-1 (or the pseudogene TRBV3-2) and J usage is TRBJ2-7, with D unresolved. The chain's CDR3 is CASSLAPGDSYEQYF. Here the CDR3 DNA reads TGTGCCAGCAGCCTCGCGCCGGGTGACTCCTACGAGCAGTACTTC.